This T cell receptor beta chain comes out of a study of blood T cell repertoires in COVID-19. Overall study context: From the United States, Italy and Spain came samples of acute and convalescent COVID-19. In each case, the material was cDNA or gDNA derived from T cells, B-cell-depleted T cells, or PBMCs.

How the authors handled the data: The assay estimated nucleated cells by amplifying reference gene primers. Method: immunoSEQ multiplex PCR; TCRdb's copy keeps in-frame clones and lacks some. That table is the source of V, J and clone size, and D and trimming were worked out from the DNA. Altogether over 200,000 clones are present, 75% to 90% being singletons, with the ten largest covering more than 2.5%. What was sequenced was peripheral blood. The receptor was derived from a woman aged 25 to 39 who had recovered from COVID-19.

Here the CDR3 reads CASSLGQLTGGYTEAFF. The CDR3 nucleotides are TGTGCCAGCAGTTTAGGGCAGTTGACAGGGGGCTACACTGAAGCTTTCTTT. The J gene is TRBJ1-1, the V gene TRBV28, with TRBD1 matching over 10 bases. V dropped 2 bases and J dropped 3; count of bases not matched to a gene: 9. Germline V CDR1 and CDR2: MDHEN, SYDVKM. The CDR3 sequence is 17 residues long.